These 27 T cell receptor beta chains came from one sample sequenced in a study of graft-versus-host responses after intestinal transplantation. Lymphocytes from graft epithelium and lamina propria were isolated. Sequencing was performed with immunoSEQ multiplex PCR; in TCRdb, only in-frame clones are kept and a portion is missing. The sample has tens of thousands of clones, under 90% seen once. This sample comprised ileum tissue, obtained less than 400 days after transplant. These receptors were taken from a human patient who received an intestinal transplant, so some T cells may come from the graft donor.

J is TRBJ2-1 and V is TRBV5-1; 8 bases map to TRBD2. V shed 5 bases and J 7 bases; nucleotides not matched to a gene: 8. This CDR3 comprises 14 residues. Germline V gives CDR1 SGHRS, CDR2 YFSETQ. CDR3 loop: CASRSSGSKNEQFF. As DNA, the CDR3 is TGCGCCAGCAGATCCAGCGGGAGTAAGAATGAGCAGTTCTTC.

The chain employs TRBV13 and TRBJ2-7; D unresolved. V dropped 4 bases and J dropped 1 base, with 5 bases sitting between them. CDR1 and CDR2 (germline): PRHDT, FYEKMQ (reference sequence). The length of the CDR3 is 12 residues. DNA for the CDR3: TGTGCCAGCAGCTCCGAGTCCTACGAGCAGTACTTC. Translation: CASSSESYEQYF. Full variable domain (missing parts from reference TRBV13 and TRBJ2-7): AAGVIQSPRHLIKEKRETATLKCYPIPRHDTVYWYQQGPGQDPQFLISFYEKMQSDKGSIPDRFSAQQFSDYHSELNMSSLELGDSALYFCASSSESYEQYFGPGTRLTVT.

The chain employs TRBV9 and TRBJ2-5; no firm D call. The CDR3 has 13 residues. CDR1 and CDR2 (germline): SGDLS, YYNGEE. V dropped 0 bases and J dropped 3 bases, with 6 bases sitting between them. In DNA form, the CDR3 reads TGTGCCAGCAGCGTAGATGGAAAAGAGACCCAGTACTTC. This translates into CASSVDGKETQYF.

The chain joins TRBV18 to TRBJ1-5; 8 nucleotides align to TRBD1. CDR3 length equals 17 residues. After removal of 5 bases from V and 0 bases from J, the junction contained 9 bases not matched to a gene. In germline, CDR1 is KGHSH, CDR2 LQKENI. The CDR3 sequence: CASSSARGLSSNQPQHF. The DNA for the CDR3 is TGTGCCAGCTCATCGGCCAGGGGGCTTAGTAGCAATCAGCCCCAGCATTTT.

In DNA form, the CDR3 reads TGTGCCAGCAGCTTAGGAGGTACAAAGGAGACCCAGTACTTC. Protein: CASSLGGTKETQYF. The gene calls are TRBV7-6 and TRBJ2-5; D gene ambiguous. V lost 1 base and J lost 5, with 11 bases in between. The CDR3 length is 14 residues. Germline CDR1 reads SGHVS; CDR2 reads FNYEAQ.

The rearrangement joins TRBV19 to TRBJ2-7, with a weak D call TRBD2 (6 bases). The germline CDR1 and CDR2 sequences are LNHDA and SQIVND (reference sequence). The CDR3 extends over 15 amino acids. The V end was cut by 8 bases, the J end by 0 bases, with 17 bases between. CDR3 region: CASSPRIADSYEQYF. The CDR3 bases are TGTGCCAGTTCCCCTCGGATAGCGGACTCCTACGAGCAGTACTTC.

CDR3 coding DNA: TGTGCCAGCAGTGAGGACTCAGATACGCAGTATTTT. Its translation is CASSEDSDTQYF. V gene TRBV2 combines with J gene TRBJ2-3, with D tentatively TRBD2 (5 bases). Germline V gene lookup returns CDR1 SNHLY and CDR2 FYNNEI. V gave up 3 bases and J gave up 4 bases, with 5 bases separating them. The CDR3 has 12 residues.

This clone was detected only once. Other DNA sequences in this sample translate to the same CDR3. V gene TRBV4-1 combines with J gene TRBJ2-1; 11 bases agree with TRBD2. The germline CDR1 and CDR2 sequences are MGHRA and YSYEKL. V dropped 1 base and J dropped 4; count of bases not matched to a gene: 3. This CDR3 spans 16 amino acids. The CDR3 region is CASSQGRTSGYNEQFF. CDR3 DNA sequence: TGCGCCAGCAGCCAAGGGAGGACTAGCGGGTACAATGAGCAGTTCTTC.

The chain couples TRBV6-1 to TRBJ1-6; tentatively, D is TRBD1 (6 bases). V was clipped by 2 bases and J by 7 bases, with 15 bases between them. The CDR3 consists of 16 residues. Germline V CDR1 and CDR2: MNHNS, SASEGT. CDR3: CASSEPQGLRNSPLHF. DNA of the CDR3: TGTGCCAGCAGTGAACCCCAGGGGCTACGAAATTCACCCCTCCACTTT.

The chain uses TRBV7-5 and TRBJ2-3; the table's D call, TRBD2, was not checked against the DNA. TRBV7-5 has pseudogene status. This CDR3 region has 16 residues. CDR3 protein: CARSLGLAGEWGTQYF. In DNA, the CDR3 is TGTGCCAGAAGCCTGGGACTAGCGGGAGAATGGGGTACGCAGTATTTT.

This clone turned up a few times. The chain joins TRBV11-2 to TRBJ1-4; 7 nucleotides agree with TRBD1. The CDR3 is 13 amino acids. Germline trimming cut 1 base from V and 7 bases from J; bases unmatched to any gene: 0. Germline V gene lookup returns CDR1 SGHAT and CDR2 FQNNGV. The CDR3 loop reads CASSLGTGEKLFF. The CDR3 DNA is TGTGCCAGCAGCTTAGGGACAGGTGAAAAACTGTTTTTT.

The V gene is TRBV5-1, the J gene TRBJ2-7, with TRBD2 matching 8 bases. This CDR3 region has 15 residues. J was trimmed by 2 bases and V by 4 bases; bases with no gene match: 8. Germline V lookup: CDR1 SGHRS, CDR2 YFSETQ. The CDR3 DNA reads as TGCGCCAGCAGCGCCCTTGCGGGAGGACCCTACGAGCAGTACTTC. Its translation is CASSALAGGPYEQYF.

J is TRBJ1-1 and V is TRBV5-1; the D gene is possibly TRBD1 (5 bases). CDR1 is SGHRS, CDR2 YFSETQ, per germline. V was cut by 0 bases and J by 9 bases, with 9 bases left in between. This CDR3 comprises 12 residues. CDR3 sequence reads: CASSLDGGKAFF. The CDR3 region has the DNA TGCGCCAGCAGCTTGGATGGGGGTAAAGCTTTCTTT.

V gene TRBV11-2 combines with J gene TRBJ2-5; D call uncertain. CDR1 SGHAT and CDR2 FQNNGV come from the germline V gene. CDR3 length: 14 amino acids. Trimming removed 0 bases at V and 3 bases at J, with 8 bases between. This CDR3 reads CASSLDLNEETQYF. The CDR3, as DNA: TGTGCCAGCAGCTTAGACTTGAATGAAGAGACCCAGTACTTC.

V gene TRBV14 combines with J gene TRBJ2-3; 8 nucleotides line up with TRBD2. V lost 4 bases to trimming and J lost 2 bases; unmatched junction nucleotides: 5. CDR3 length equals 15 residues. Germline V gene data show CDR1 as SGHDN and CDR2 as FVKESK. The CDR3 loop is CASSLGLGLTDTQYF. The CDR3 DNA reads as TGTGCCAGCAGCCTGGGACTAGGGCTCACAGATACGCAGTATTTT.

The CDR3 bases are TGTGCCAGCAGCAACGGACGCTCCAGGGGGCGTCATGGCTACACCTTC. Protein: CASSNGRSRGRHGYTF. This sequence joins TRBV21-1 and TRBJ1-2; TRBD1 was called by the table and not checked on the DNA. TRBV21-1 is a known pseudogene. The CDR3 has 16 residues.

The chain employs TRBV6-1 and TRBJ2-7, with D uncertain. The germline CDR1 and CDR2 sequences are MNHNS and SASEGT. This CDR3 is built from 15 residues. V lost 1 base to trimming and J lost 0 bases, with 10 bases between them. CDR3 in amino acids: CASSEVPGSSYEQYF. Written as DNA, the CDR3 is TGTGCCAGCAGTGAAGTCCCGGGCAGCTCCTACGAGCAGTACTTC.

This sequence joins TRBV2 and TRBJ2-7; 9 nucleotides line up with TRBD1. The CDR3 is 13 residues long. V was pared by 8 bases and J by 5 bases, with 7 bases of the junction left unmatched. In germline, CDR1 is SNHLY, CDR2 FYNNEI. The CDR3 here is CASGGTGRDEQYF. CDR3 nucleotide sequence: TGTGCCAGCGGCGGGACAGGGAGGGACGAGCAGTACTTC.

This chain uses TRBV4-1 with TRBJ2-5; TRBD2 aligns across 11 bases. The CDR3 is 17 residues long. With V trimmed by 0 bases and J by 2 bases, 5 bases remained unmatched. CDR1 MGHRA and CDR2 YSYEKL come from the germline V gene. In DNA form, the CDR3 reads TGCGCCAGCAGCCAAGATCAGGGACTAGCGGTTCAAGAGACCCAGTACTTC. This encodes CASSQDQGLAVQETQYF.

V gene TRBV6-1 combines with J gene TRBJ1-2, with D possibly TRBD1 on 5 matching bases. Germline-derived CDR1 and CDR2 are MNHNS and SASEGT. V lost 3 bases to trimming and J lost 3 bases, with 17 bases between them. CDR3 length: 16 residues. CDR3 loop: CASSDPGGAGYYGYTF. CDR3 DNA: TGTGCCAGCAGTGATCCTGGGGGAGCCGGATACTATGGCTACACCTTC.

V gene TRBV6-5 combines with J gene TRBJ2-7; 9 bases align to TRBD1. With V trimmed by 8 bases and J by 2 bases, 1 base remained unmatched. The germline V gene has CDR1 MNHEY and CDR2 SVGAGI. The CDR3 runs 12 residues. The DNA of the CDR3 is TGTGCCAGCGGGGACAGGGCCTACGAGCAGTACTTC. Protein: CASGDRAYEQYF.

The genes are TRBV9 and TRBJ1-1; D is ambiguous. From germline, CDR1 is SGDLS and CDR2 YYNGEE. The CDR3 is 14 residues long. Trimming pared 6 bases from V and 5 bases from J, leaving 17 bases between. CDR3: CASNRGYAGTEAFF. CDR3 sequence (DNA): TGTGCCAGCAATCGGGGTTATGCGGGGACTGAAGCTTTCTTT.

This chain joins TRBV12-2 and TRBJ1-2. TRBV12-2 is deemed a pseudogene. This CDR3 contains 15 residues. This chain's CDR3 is CASRLAHGGGYGYTF. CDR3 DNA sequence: TGTGCAAGTCGCTTAGCGCACGGGGGAGGGTATGGCTACACCTTC.

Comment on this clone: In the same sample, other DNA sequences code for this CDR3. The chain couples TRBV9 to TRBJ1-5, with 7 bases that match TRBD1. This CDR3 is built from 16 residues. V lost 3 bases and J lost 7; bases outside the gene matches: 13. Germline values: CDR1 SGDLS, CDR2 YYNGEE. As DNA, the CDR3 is TGTGCCAGCAGCGCAAGGGAAGAGGGGGCGGGGCAGCCCCAGCATTTT. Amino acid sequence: CASSAREEGAGQPQHF.

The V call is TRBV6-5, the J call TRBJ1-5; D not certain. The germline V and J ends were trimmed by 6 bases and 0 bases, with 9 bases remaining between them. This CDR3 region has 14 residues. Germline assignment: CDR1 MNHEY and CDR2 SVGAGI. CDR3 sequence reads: CASRSPGSNQPQHF. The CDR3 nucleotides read TGTGCCAGCAGGTCCCCGGGTAGCAATCAGCCCCAGCATTTT.

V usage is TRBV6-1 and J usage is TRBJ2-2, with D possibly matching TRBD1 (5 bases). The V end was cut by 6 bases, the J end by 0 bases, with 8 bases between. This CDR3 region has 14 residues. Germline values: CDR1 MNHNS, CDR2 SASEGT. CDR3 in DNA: TGTGCCAGCAGGAAGGGGCCGAACACCGGGGAGCTGTTTTTT. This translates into CASRKGPNTGELFF.

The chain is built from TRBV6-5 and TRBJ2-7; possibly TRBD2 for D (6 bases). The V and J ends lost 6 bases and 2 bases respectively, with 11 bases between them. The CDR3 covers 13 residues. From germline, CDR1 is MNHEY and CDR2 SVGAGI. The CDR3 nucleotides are TGTGCCAGCAGCATTAGCGGCCCCTACGAGCAGTACTTC. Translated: CASSISGPYEQYF.